These 6 T cell receptor beta chains share one sample of origin, sequenced in a study of shared clonotypes between healthy human individuals. Repertoires were generated with immunoSEQ multiplex PCR, while TCRdb's copy carries only in-frame clones and drops some. The sample includes approximately 2.5 million clones, over 85% seen only once; the top ten take over 0.12%. Material: naive CD4+ T cells sorted from blood. The subset: CD45RA+ positively selected. The source of these receptors is a man younger than 30 in good health.

The V gene is TRBV18, the J gene TRBJ2-5, with a tentative D call TRBD1 (6 bases). The V and J ends lost 3 bases and 4 bases respectively, with 18 bases between them. The CDR3 extends over 16 amino acids. In germline, CDR1 is KGHSH, CDR2 LQKENI. The CDR3 reads CASSPTLNRVGETQYF. The CDR3, as DNA: TGTGCCAGCTCACCGACCCTAAACAGGGTCGGAGAGACCCAGTACTTC.

The chain carries TRBV28 and TRBJ1-2; tentative D call: TRBD1 (5 bases). V lost 3 bases, J lost 8 bases, and 13 bases lay in between. CDR1 and CDR2 (germline): MDHEN, SYDVKM. The length of the CDR3 is 13 residues. CDR3 DNA sequence: TGTGCCAGCAGTTTCAGGGCACCTCGGGGCTACACCTTC. It encodes CASSFRAPRGYTF.

The CDR3 DNA is TGTGCCAGCAGCCATGGACAGGGCACCAATCAGCCCCAGCATTTT. This sequence encodes CASSHGQGTNQPQHF. The chain carries TRBV7-9 and TRBJ1-5; 8 positions match TRBD1. This CDR3 is 15 amino acids long. Germline trimming cut 5 bases from V and 3 bases from J; bases unmatched to any gene: 6. The germline V gene has CDR1 SEHNR and CDR2 FQNEAQ (reference sequence).

The chain combines TRBV18 with TRBJ2-5; 9 bases map to TRBD1. Germline V gene sequence: CDR1 KGHSH, CDR2 LQKENI. This CDR3 comprises 15 residues. The V segment lost 5 bases and the J segment 5 bases; nucleotides outside the gene matches: 9. The CDR3 DNA reads TGTGCCAGCTCATCGGGGACAGGGAACGGCGAGACCCAGTACTTC. Protein product: CASSSGTGNGETQYF.

This sequence joins TRBV7-8 and TRBJ2-7; 7 bases map to TRBD1. Germline lookup yields CDR1 SGHVS and CDR2 FQNEAQ. J lost 4 bases, V lost 5 bases, and 11 bases had no gene match. CDR3 length: 15 residues. CDR3 residues: CASSQLDRDVYEQYF. Here the CDR3 DNA reads TGTGCCAGCAGCCAACTAGACAGGGATGTATACGAGCAGTACTTC. The full variable domain, its missing parts supplied by reference TRBV7-8 and TRBJ2-7, is GAGVSQSPRYKVAKRGQDVALRCDPISGHVSLFWYQQALGQGPEFLTYFQNEAQLDKSGLPSDRFFAERPEGSVSTLKIQRTQQEDSAVYLCASSQLDRDVYEQYFGPGTRLTVT.

The chain couples TRBV5-1 to TRBJ2-7; unclear D gene. The ends were cut back, 1 base at V and 2 bases at J, with 10 bases in the middle. Germline V gene data show CDR1 as SGHRS and CDR2 as YFSETQ. The CDR3 covers 14 residues. The CDR3 DNA follows: TGCGCCAGCAGCTTGCTGGGTGAAGCCTACGAGCAGTACTTC. The encoded protein is CASSLLGEAYEQYF.